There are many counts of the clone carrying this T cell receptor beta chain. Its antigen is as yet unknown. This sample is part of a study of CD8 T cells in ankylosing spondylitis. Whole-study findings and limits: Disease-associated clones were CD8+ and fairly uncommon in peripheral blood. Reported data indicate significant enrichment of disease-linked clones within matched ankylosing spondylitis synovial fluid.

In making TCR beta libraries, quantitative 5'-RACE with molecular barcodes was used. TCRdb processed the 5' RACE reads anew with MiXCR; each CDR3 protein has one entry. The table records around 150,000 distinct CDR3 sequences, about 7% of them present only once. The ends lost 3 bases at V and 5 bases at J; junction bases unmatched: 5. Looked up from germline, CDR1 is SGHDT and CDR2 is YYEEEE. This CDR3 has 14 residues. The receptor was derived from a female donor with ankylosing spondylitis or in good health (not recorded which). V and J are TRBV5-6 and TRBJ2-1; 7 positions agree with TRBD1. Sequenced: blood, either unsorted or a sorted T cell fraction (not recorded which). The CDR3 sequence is CASSYPGTDNEQFF. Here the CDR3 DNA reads TGTGCCAGCAGCTACCCCGGGACAGACAATGAGCAGTTCTTC.